The T cell receptor beta chain under discussion was sequenced for a study of a mutant IDH1 vaccine in newly diagnosed glioma. In the study overall: Scheduled for weeks 1, 3, 5, 7, 11, 15, 19 and 23, eight vaccinations were given to patients. The study started vaccination 4-6 weeks after radiotherapy alone, or with temozolomide cycles. Receipt of radiotherapy, temozolomide, or both preceded the study, and most received both.

This table comes from immunoSEQ multiplex PCR, and its TCRdb copy is limited to in-frame clones, with some not included. The sample holds tens of thousands of clones, roughly 78% seen once. This clone occurred once. Antigen specificity is unknown. The time point: week 5, during vaccination. Vaccination used 300 ug of mutant IDH1 20-mer peptide per dose, with topical imiquimod. Study-level findings and limits: Top-clonotype changes in peripheral T cells seemed unrelated to pseudoprogression.

Sequenced material: PBMCs, taken from a glioma patient whose treatment included an IDH1 peptide vaccine. The TCR was taken from a man aged 50-59 years with glioma.

This CDR3 is CASSSGTGGYNEQFF. The CDR3 DNA sequence: TGCGCCAGCAGCTCGGGGACAGGGGGTTACAATGAGCAGTTCTTC. V is TRBV5-1 and J is TRBJ2-1; 11 nucleotides line up with TRBD1. V lost 3 bases to trimming and J lost 4 bases; unmatched junction nucleotides: 3. This CDR3 has 15 amino acids. Germline V CDR1 and CDR2: SGHRS, YFSETQ. Together with reference TRBV5-1 and TRBJ2-1, the CDR3 gives the full variable domain: KAGVTQTPRYLIKTRGQQVTLSCSPISGHRSVSWYQQTPGQGLQFLFEYFSETQRNKGNFPGRFSGRQFSNSRSEMNVSTLELGDSALYLCASSSGTGGYNEQFFGPGTRLTVL.